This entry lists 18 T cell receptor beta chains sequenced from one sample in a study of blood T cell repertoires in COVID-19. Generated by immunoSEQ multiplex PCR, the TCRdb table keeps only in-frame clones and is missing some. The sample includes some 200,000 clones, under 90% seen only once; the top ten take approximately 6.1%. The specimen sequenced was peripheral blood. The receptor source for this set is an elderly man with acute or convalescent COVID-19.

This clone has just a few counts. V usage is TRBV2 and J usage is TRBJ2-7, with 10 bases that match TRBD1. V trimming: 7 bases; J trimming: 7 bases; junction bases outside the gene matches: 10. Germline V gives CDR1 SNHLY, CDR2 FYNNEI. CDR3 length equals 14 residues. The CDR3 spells CASTGQGTSAEQYF. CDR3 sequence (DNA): TGTGCCAGCACGGGACAGGGGACTTCGGCGGAGCAGTACTTC.

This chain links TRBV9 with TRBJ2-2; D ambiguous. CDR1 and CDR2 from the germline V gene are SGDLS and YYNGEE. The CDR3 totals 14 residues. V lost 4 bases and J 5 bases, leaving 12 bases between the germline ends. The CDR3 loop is CASSPGPQTGELFF. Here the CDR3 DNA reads TGTGCCAGCAGCCCAGGCCCACAGACCGGGGAGCTGTTTTTT. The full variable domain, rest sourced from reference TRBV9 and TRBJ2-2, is DSGVTQTPKHLITATGQRVTLRCSPRSGDLSVYWYQQSLDQGLQFLIQYYNGEERAKGNILERFSAQQFPDLHSELNLSSLELGDSALYFCASSPGPQTGELFFGEGSRLTVL.

DNA for the CDR3: TGTGCCAGTAGTCCTCTATGGTCCGGGGCCAACGTCCTGACTTTC. The encoded protein is CASSPLWSGANVLTF. The chain employs TRBV19 and TRBJ2-6, with D hard to call. The V and J ends lost 5 bases and 4 bases respectively, with 12 bases between them. This CDR3 has 15 amino acids. CDR1 is LNHDA and CDR2 is SQIVND in the germline V gene (reference sequence). Variable domain in full (rest from reference TRBV19 and TRBJ2-6): DGGITQSPKYLFRKEGQNVTLSCEQNLNHDAMYWYRQDPGQGLRLIYYSQIVNDFQKGDIAEGYSVSREKKESFPLTVTSAQKNPTAFYLCASSPLWSGANVLTFGAGSRLTVL.

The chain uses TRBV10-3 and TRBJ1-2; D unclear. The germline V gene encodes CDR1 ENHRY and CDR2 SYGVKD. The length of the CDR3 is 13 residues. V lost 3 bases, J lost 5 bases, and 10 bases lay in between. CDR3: CAISDGEEYGYTF. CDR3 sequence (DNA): TGTGCCATCAGTGACGGGGAGGAATATGGCTACACCTTC.

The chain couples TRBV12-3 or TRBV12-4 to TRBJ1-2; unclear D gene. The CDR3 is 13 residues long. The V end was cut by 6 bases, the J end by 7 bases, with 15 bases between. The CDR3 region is CASSLEGMGGYTF. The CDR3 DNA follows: TGTGCCAGCAGCTTGGAGGGTATGGGTGGCTACACCTTC.

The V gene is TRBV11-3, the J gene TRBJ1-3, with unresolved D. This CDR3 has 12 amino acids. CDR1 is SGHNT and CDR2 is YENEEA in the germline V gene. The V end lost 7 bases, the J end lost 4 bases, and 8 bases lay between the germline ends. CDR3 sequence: CASTTPGNTIYF. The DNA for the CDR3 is TGTGCCAGCACCACACCAGGAAACACCATATATTTT.

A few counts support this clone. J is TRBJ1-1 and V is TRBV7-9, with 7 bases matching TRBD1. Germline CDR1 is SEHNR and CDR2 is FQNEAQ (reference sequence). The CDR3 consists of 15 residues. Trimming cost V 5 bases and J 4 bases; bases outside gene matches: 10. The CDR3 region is CASSPQGRGATEAFF. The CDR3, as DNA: TGTGCCAGCAGCCCACAGGGGCGAGGAGCCACTGAAGCTTTCTTT.

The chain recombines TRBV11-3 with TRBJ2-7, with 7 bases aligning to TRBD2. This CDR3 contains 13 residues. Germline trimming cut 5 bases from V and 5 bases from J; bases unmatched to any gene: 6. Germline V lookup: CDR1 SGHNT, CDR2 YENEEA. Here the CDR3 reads CASSPRDYHEQYV. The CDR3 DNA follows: TGTGCCAGCAGCCCTCGGGACTACCACGAGCAGTACGTC.

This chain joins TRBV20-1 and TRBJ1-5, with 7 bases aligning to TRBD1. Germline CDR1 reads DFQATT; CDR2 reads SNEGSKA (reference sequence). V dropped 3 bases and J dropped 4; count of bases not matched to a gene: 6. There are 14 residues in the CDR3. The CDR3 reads CSASIDRENQPQHF. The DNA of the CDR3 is TGCAGTGCTAGTATAGACAGGGAGAATCAGCCCCAGCATTTT.

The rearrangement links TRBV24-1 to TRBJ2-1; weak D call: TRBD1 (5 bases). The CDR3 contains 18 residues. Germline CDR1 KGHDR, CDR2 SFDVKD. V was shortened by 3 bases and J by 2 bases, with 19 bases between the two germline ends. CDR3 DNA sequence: TGTGCCACCAGTGATAGGGGAATTAGTTCTGGAACCTACAATGAGCAGTTCTTC. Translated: CATSDRGISSGTYNEQFF.

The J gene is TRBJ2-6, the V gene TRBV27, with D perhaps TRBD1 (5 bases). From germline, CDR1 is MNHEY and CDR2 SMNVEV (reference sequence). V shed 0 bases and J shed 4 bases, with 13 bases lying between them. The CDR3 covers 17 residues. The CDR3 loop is CASSLSIGVTGANVLTF. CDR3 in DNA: TGTGCCAGCAGTTTATCGATAGGGGTAACCGGGGCCAACGTCCTGACTTTC.

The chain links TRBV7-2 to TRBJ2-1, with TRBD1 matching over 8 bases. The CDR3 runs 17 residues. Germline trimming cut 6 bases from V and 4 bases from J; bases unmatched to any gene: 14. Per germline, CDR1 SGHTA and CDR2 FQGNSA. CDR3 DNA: TGTGCCAGCAGTCCCACAGGGGGTGCTCCAATTTACAATGAGCAGTTCTTC. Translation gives CASSPTGGAPIYNEQFF.

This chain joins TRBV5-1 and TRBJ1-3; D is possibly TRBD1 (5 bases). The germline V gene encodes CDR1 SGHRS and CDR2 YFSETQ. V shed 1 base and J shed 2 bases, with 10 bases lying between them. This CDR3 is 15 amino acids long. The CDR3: CASSLSAGTGNTIYF. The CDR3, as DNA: TGCGCCAGCAGCTTGTCGGCAGGGACTGGAAACACCATATATTTT.

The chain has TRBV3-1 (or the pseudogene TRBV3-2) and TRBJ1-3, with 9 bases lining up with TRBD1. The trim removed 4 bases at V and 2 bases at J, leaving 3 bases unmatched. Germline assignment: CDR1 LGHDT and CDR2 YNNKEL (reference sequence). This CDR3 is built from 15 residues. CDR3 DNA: TGTGCCAGCAGCCTGGACAGGGGAGCTGGAAACACCATATATTTT. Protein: CASSLDRGAGNTIYF.

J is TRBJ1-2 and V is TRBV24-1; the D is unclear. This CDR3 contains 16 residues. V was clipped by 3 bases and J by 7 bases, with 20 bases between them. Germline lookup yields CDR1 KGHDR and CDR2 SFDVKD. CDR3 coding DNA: TGTGCCACCAGTGATGGCTTTGGCGGAGCTCGGAGTGGCTACACCTTC. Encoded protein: CATSDGFGGARSGYTF.

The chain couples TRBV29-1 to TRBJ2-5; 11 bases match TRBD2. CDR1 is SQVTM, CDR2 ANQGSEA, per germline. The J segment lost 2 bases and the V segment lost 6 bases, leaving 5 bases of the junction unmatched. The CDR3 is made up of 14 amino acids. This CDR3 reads CSVPLAGGQETQYF. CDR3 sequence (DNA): TGCAGCGTCCCCCTAGCGGGAGGTCAAGAGACCCAGTACTTC. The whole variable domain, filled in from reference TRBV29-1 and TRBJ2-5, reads SAVISQKPSRDICQRGTSLTIQCQVDSQVTMMFWYRQQPGQSLTLIATANQGSEATYESGFVIDKFPISRPNLTFSTLTVSNMSPEDSSIYLCSVPLAGGQETQYFGPGTRLLVL.

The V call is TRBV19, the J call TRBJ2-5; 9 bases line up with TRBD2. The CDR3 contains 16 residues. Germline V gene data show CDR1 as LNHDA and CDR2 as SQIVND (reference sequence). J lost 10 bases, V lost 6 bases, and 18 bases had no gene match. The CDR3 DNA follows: TGTGCCAGTAGCGATAACTACTGGCGGGAGGGGAGCTTCCAGTACTTC. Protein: CASSDNYWREGSFQYF.

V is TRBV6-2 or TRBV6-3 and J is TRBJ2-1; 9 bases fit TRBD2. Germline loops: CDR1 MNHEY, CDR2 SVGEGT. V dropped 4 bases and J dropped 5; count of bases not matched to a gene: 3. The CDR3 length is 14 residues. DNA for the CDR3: TGTGCCAGCAGTTTTAGCGGGAGAAACAATGAGCAGTTCTTC. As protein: CASSFSGRNNEQFF.